This entry features one T cell receptor beta chain sequence. The CDR3 spans 17 residues. CDR1 MNHEY and CDR2 SMNVEV come from the germline V gene (reference sequence). These data come from a study of monozygotic twins with inflammatory bowel disease. Each CDR3 protein gets one entry in TCRdb, which reprocessed the 5' RACE reads and gives no DNA. The sample is made up of around 450,000 distinct CDR3 sequences, and the top ten hold more than 2% of it. The origin of this receptor is a human donor with ulcerative colitis or Crohn's disease, or a healthy co-twin of an affected twin (not recorded which). Specimen: blood. V is TRBV27 and J is TRBJ2-7; the D call from TCRdb, TRBD1, cannot be confirmed without DNA. This CDR3 reads CASSPRSRDRELNEQYF.